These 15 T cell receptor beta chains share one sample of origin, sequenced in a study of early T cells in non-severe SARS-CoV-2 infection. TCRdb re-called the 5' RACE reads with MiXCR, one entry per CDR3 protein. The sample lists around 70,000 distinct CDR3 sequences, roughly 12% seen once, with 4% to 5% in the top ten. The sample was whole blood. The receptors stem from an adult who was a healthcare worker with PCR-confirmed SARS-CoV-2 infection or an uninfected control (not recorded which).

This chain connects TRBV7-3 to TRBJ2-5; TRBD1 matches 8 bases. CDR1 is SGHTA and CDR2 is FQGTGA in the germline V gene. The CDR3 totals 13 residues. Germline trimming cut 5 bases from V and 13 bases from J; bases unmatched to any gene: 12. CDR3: CASSPDRGKATYF. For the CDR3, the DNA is TGTGCCAGCAGCCCAGACAGGGGAAAGGCGACGTACTTC.

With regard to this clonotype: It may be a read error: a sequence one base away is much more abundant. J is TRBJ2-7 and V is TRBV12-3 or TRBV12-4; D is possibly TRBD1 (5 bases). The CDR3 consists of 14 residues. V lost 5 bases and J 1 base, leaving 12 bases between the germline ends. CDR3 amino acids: CASSPMTESYEQYF. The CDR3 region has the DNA TGTGCCAGCAGTCCGATGACAGAGTCCTACGAGCAGTACTTC.

DNA for the CDR3: TGTGCCAGCAGTTACTCCCTCGGGACAGGGGGCAGAACCGGGGAGCTGTTTTTT. It is translated as CASSYSLGTGGRTGELFF. This chain uses TRBV6-5 with TRBJ2-2, with 12 positions matching TRBD1. The germline gives CDR1 MNHEY, CDR2 SVGAGI. The CDR3 sequence is 18 residues long. The V segment lost 0 bases and the J segment 5 bases; nucleotides outside the gene matches: 7.

CDR3 sequence (DNA): TGTGCCAGCTCACCACGGACTCTTGCAACTAATGAAAAACTGTTTTTT. Amino acid sequence: CASSPRTLATNEKLFF. The rearrangement joins TRBV18 to TRBJ1-4, with no clear D. V lost 1 base, J lost 0 bases, and 9 bases lay in between. Germline V gives CDR1 KGHSH, CDR2 LQKENI. The CDR3 sequence is 16 residues long.

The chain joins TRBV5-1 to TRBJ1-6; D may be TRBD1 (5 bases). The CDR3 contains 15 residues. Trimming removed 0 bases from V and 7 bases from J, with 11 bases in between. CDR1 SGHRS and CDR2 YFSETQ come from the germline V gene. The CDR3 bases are TGCGCCAGCAGCTTGGGTCAAGGGGCGAATTCACCCCTCCACTTT. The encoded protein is CASSLGQGANSPLHF.

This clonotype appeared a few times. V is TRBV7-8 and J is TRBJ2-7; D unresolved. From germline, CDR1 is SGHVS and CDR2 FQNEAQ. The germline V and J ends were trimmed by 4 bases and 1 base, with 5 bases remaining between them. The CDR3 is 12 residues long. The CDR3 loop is CASSWGSYEQYF. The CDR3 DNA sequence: TGTGCCAGCAGCTGGGGATCCTACGAGCAGTACTTC.

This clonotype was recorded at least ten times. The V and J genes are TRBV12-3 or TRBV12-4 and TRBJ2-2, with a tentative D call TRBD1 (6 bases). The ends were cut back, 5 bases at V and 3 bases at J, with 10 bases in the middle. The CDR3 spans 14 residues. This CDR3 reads CASSTTGYTGELFF. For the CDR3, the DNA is TGTGCCAGCAGTACAACAGGGTACACCGGGGAGCTGTTTTTT.

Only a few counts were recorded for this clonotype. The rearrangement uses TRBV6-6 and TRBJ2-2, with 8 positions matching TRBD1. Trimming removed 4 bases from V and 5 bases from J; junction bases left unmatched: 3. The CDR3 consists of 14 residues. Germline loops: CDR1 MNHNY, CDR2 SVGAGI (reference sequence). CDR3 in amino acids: CASSFRGQTGELFF. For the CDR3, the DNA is TGTGCCAGCAGTTTCAGGGGGCAGACCGGGGAGCTGTTTTTT.

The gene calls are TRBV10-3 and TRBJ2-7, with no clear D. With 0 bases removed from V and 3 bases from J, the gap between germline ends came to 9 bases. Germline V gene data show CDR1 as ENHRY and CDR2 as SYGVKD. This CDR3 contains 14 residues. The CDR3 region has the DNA TGTGCCATCAGTGAGTCTCCGAGTTTCTACGAGCAGTACTTC. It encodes CAISESPSFYEQYF.

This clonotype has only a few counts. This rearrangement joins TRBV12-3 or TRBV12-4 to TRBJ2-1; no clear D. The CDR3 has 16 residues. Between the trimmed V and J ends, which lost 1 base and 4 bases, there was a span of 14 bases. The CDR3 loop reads CASSLGPVGLYNEQFF. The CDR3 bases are TGTGCCAGCAGTTTAGGACCGGTCGGGTTGTACAATGAGCAGTTCTTC.

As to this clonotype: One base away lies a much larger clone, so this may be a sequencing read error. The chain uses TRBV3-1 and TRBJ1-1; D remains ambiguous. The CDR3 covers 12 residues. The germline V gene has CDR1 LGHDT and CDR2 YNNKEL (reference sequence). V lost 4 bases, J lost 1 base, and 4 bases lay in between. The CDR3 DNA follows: TGTGCCAGCAGCCGGGCGAACACTGAAGCTTTCTTT. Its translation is CASSRANTEAFF.

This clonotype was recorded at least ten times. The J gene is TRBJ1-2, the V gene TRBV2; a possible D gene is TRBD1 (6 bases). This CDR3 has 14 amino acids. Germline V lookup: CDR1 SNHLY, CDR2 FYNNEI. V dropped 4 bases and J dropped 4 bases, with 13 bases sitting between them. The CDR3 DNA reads TGTGCCAGCAGTGGACAGGTTCTAGGCTATGGCTACACCTTC. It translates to CASSGQVLGYGYTF.

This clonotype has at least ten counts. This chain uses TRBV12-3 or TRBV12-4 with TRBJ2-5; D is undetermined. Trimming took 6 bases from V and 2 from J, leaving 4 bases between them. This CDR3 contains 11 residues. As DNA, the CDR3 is TGTGCCAGCAGATCTCAAGAGACCCAGTACTTC. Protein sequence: CASRSQETQYF.

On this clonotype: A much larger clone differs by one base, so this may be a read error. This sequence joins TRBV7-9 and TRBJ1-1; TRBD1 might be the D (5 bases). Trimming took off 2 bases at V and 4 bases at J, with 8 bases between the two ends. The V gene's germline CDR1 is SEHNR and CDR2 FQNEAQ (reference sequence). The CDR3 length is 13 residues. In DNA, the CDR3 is TGTGCCAGCAGCTTAATCGGGGGCACTGAAGCTTTCTTT. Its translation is CASSLIGGTEAFF.

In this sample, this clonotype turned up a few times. The CDR3 coding sequence is TGCGCCAGCAGTGGTTCCGGACTCCTTCCGGGTACCACAGATACGCAGTATTTT. The encoded protein is CASSGSGLLPGTTDTQYF. This rearrangement joins TRBV10-1 to TRBJ2-3; D possibly corresponds to TRBD2 (5 bases). The V end was cut by 4 bases, the J end by 2 bases, with 22 bases between. The CDR3 loop spans 18 amino acids. The germline V gene encodes CDR1 WNHNN and CDR2 SYGVQD (reference sequence).